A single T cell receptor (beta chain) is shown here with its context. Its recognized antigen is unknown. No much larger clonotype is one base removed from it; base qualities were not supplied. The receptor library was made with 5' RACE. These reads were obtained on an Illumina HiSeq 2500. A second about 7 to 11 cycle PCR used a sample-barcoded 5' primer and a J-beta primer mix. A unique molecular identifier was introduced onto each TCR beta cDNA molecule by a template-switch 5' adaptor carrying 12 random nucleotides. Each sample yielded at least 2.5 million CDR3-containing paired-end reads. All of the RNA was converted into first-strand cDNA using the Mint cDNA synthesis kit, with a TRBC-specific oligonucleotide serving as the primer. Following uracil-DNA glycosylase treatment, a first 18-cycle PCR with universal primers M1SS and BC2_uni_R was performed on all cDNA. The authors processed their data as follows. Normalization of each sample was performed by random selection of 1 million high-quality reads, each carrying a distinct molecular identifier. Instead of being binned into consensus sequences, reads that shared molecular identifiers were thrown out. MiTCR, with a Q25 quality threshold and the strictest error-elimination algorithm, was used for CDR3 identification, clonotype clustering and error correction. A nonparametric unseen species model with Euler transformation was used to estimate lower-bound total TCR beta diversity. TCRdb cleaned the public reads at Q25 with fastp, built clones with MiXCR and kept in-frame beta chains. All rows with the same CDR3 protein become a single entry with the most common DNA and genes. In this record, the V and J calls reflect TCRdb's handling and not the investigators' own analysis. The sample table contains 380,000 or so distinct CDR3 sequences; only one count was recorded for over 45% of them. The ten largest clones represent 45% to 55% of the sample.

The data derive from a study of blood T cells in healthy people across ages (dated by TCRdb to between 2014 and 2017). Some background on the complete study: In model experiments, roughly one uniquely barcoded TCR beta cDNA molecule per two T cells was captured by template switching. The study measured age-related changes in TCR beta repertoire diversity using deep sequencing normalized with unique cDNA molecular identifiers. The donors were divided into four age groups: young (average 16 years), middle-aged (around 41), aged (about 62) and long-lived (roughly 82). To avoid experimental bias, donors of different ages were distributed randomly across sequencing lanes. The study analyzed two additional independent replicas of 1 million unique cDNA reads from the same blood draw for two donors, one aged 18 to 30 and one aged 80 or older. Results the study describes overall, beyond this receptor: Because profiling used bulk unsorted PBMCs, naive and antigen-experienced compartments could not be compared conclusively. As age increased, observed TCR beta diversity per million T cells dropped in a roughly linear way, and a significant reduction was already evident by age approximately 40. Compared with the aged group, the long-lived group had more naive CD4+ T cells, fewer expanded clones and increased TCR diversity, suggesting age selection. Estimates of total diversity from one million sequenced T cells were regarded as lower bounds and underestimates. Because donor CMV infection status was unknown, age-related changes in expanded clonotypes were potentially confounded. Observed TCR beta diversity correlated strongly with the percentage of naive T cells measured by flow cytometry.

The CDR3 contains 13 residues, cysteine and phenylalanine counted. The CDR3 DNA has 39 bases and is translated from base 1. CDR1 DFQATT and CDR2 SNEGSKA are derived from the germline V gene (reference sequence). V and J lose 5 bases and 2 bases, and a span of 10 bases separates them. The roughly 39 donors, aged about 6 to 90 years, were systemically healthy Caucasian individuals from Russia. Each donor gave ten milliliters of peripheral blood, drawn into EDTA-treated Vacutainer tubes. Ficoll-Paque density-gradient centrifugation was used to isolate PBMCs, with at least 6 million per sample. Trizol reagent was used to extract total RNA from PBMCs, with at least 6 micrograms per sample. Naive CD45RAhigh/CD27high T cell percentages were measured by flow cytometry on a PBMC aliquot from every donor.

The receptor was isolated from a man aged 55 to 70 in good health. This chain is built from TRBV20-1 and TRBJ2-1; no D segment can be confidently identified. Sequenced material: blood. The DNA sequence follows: TGCAGTGCTGACAAAACACCCTACAATGAGCAGTTCTTC. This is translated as CSADKTPYNEQFF.